This is a list of T cell receptor beta chains from one sample in a study of T-cell reconstitution after alpha-beta-depleted transplantation in children. TCRdb fed the PCR reads into MiXCR, producing one record per CDR3 protein. This repertoire shows 780,000 or so distinct CDR3 sequences, 15% to 20% found once; its top ten account for roughly 4.8%. Sequencing used PBMCs, mostly from graft donor cells, obtained 360 days after TCRalphabeta/CD19-depleted stem cell transplant. The receptors derive from a male patient younger than 18 who had a stem cell transplant for acute lymphoblastic leukemia, so the T cells may come from the graft donor. Both conserved end residues are part of each CDR3. The order of the fields is V gene, D gene, clone size, J gene, CDR3 DNA, CDR3 protein. A D gene is named only where the DNA matches it firmly. Clone size appears in some rows only: once, few, many, or a class for an expanded clone.

>TRBV10-3|-|many|TRBJ2-3
TGTGCCATCACATCGCAGGGGACCACAGATACGCAGTATTTT
CAITSQGTTDTQYF
>TRBV19|-|-|TRBJ1-2
TGTGCCAGTAGTATCTCACTTTTCTATGGCTACACCTTC
CASSISLFYGYTF
>TRBV6-1|-|-|TRBJ2-1
TGTGCCAGCAGTGCCCCCACATGGGGGGGCGGCTCCTACAATGAGCAGTTCTTC
CASSAPTWGGGSYNEQFF
>TRBV5-1|TRBD2|-|TRBJ2-1
TGCGCCAGCAGCCTGACCGTGACTAGCGGGAGGGCCCTAAGCTCCTACAATGAGCAGTTCTTC
CASSLTVTSGRALSSYNEQFF
>TRBV29-1|-|few|TRBJ2-7
TGCAGCGTCCGACAGGCCTCCGGCTACGAGCAGTACTTC
CSVRQASGYEQYF
>TRBV29-1|-|-|TRBJ2-1
TGCAGCGGTGCGGCGAGGTCGGGAGTCTCCTACAATGAGCAGTTCTTC
CSGAARSGVSYNEQFF
>TRBV4-1|TRBD2|many|TRBJ2-1
TGCGCCAGCAGCCAAGATCTGCTGACTAGCGGGAGACACAATGAGCAGTTCTTC
CASSQDLLTSGRHNEQFF
>TRBV7-3|-|few|TRBJ2-1
TGTGCCAGCAGCTTAGGCGACCGAAACAATGAGCAGTTCTTC
CASSLGDRNNEQFF
>TRBV7-2|-|-|TRBJ2-1
TGTGCCAGCAGCTTAGCGATTGCATCGGGTGAGCAGTTCTTC
CASSLAIASGEQFF
>TRBV18|TRBD2|few|TRBJ2-3
TGTGCCAGCTCACCACCAGGGACGGGAGGGCAGAAAGATACGCAGTATTTT
CASSPPGTGGQKDTQYF
>TRBV5-4|TRBD2|-|TRBJ2-1
TGTGCCAGCAGCTGGGGTCGGGGGGACTACAATGAGCAGTTCTTC
CASSWGRGDYNEQFF
>TRBV18|-|many|TRBJ2-3
TGTGCCAGCTCACCACCGGCGGCAGATACGCAGTATTTT
CASSPPAADTQYF
>TRBV4-1|-|-|TRBJ2-7
TGCGCCAGCAGCTACTTGTCGGGGGCGCGGGAGCAGTACTTC
CASSYLSGAREQYF
>TRBV28|-|few|TRBJ1-1
TGTGCCAGCAGAAGGAGGAACACTGAAGCTTTCTTT
CASRRRNTEAFF
>TRBV20-1|-|few|TRBJ2-1
TGCAGTGTCGGGGGCCGTTACAATGAGCAGTTCTTC
CSVGGRYNEQFF
>TRBV3-1|TRBD2|many|TRBJ2-1
TGTGCCAGCAGCACCCCTAGCGGGTCCTACAATGAGCAGTTCTTC
CASSTPSGSYNEQFF
>TRBV9|-|once|TRBJ2-2
TGTGCCAGCACGGCAGGGCCCGACACCGGGGAGCTGTTTTTT
CASTAGPDTGELFF
>TRBV5-1|-|-|TRBJ2-2
TGCGCCAGCAGCTTCACTAGCCCGAACACCGGGGAGCTGTTTTTT
CASSFTSPNTGELFF
>TRBV2|TRBD1|-|TRBJ2-2
TGTGCCAGCAGACACAGGGGTGCGTTCACCGGGGAGCTGTTTTTT
CASRHRGAFTGELFF
>TRBV6-2/TRBV6-3|-|few|TRBJ2-5
TGTGCCAGCAGTACACCGGGACAAGGGGAGACCCAGTACTTC
CASSTPGQGETQYF
>TRBV4-2|-|many|TRBJ2-1
TGTGCCAGTGGGGCGGGTGCTTACAATGAGCAGTTCTTC
CASGAGAYNEQFF
>TRBV4-2|-|-|TRBJ2-7
TGTGCCAGCAGCTGGGACATTGGGCCCTACGAGCAGTACTTC
CASSWDIGPYEQYF